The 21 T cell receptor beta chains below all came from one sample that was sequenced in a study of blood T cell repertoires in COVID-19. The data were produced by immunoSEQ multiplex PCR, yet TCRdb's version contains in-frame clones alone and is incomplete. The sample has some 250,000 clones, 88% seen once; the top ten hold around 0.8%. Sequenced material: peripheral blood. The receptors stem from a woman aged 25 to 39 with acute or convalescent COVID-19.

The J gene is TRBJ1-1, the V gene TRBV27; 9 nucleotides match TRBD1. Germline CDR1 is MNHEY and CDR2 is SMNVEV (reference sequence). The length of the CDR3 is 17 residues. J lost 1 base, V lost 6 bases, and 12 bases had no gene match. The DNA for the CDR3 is TGTGCCAGCAGCCAACAGGGGGCCGGACTAGAGAACACTGAAGCTTTCTTT. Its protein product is CASSQQGAGLENTEAFF.

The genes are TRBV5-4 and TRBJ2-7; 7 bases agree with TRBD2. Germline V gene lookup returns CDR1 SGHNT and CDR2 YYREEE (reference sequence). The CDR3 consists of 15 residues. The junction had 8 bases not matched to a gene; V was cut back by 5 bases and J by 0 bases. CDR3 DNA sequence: TGTGCCAGCAGTTATCCTAGCGGTAGCTCCTACGAGCAGTACTTC. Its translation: CASSYPSGSSYEQYF. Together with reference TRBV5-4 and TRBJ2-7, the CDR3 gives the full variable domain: ETGVTQSPTHLIKTRGQQVTLRCSSQSGHNTVSWYQQALGQGPQFIFQYYREEENGRGNFPPRFSGLQFPNYSSELNVNALELDDSALYLCASSYPSGSSYEQYFGPGTRLTVT.

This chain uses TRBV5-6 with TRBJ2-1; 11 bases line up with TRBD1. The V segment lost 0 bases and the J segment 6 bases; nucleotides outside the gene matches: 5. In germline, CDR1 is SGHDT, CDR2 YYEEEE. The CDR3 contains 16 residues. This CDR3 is CASSLAPDRGPNEQFF. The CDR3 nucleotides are TGTGCCAGCAGCTTGGCGCCGGACAGGGGGCCCAATGAGCAGTTCTTC.

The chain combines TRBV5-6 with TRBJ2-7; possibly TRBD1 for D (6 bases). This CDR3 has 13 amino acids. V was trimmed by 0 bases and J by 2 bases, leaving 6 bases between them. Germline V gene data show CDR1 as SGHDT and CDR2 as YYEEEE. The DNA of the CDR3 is TGTGCCAGCAGCTTGGACAGGGCCTACGAGCAGTACTTC. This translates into CASSLDRAYEQYF.

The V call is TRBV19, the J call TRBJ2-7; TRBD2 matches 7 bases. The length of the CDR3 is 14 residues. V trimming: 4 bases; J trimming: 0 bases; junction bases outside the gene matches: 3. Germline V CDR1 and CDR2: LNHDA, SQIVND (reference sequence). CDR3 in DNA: TGTGCCAGTAGTACGGGACTATCCTCCTACGAGCAGTACTTC. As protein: CASSTGLSSYEQYF.

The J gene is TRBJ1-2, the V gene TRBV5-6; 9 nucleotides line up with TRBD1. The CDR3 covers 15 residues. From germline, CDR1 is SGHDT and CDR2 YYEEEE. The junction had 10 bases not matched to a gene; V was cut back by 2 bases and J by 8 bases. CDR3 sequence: CASSLWDRDLGGYTF. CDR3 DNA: TGTGCCAGCAGCTTATGGGACAGGGACTTAGGGGGCTACACCTTC.

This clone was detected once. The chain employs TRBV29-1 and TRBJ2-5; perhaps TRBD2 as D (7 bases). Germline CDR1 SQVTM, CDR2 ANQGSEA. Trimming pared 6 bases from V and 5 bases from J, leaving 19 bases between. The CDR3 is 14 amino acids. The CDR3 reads CSVGRVGRGETQYF. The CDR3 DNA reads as TGCAGCGTCGGAAGGGTGGGGAGGGGGGAGACCCAGTACTTC.

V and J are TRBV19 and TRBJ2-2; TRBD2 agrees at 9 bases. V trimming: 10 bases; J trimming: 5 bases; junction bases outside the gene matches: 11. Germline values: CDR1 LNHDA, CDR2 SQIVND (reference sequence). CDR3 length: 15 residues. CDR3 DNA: TGTGCCACCCGGGGGGCTAGCGGGGCGACCGGGGAGCTGTTTTTT. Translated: CATRGASGATGELFF.

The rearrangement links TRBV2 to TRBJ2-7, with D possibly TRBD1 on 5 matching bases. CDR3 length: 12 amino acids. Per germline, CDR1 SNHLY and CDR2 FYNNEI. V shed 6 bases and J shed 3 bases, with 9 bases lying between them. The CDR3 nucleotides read TGTGCCAGCAGCGAGACAGACTACGAGCAGTACTTC. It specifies CASSETDYEQYF.

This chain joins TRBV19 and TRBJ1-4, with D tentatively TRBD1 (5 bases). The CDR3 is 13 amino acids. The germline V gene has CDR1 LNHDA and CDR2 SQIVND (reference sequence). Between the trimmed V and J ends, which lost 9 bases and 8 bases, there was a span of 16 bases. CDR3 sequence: CASRDGHFEKLFF. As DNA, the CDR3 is TGTGCCAGCCGCGATGGACATTTCGAAAAACTGTTTTTT.

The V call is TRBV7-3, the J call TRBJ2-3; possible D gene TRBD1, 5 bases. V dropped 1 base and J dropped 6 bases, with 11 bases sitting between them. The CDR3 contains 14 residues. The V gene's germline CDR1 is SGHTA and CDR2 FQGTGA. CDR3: CASSLKLPGDTQYF. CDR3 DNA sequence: TGTGCCAGCAGCTTAAAACTCCCAGGGGATACGCAGTATTTT.

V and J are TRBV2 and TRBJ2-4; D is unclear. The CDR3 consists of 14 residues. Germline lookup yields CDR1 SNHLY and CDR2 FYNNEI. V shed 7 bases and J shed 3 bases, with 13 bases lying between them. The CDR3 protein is CASNSGYVKNIQYF. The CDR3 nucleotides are TGTGCCAGCAACTCCGGGTACGTCAAAAACATTCAGTACTTC.

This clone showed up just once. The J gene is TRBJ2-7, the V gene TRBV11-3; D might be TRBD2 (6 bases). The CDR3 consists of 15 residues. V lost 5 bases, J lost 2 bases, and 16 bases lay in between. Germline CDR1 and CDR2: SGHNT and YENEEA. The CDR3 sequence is CASSQRAGYTYEQYF. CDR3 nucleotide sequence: TGTGCCAGCAGCCAACGAGCGGGTTATACCTACGAGCAGTACTTC.

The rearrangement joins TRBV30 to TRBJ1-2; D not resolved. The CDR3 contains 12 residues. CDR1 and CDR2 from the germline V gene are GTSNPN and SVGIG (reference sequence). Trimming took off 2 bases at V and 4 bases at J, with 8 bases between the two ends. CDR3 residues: CAWSPGGYGYTF. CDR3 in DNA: TGTGCCTGGAGTCCGGGAGGCTATGGCTACACCTTC.

CDR3 nucleotides: TGCGCCAGCAGCCAAGAGGGGGGGACGTCTACCTCTGGAAACACCATATATTTT. This translates into CASSQEGGTSTSGNTIYF. The chain recombines TRBV4-1 with TRBJ1-3, with a tentative D call TRBD1 (5 bases). Germline CDR1 and CDR2: MGHRA and YSYEKL. The CDR3 totals 18 residues. V was pared by 0 bases and J by 0 bases, with 15 bases between.

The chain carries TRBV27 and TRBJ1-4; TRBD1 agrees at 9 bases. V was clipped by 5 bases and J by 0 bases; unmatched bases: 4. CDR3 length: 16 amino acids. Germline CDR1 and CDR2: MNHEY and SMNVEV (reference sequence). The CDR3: CASSPDRGATNEKLFF. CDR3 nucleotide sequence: TGTGCCAGCAGTCCGGACAGGGGTGCAACTAATGAAAAACTGTTTTTT.

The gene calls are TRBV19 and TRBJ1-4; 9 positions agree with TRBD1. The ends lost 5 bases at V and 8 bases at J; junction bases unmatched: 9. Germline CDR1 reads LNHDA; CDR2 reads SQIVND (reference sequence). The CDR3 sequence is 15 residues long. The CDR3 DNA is TGTGCCAGTAGTCTATCCGGGACAGGGTGGGAAAAACTGTTTTTT. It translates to CASSLSGTGWEKLFF.

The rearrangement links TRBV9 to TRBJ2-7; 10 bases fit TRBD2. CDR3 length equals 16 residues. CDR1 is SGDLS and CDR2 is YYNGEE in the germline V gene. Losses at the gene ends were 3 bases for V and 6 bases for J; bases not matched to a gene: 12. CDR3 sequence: CASSASLAGVGGEQYF. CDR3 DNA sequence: TGTGCCAGCAGCGCGTCGCTAGCGGGAGTTGGAGGCGAGCAGTACTTC.

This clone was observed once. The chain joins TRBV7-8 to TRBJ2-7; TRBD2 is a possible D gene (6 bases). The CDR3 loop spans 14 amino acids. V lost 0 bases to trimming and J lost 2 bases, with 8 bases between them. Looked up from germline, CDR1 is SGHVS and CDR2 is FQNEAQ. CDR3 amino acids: CASSLAGGTYEQYF. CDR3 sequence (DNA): TGTGCCAGCAGCTTAGCGGGAGGTACCTACGAGCAGTACTTC.

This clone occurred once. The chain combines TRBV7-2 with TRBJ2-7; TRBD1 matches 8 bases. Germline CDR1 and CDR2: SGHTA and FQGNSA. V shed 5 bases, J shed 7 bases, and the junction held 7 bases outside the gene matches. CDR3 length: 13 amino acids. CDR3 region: CASSPDRVREQYF. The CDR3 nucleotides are TGTGCCAGCAGCCCGGACAGGGTGAGGGAGCAGTACTTC. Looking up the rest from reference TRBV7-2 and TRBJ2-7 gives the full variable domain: GAGVSQSPSNKVTEKGKDVELRCDPISGHTALYWYRQSLGQGLEFLIYFQGNSAPDKSGLPSDRFSAERTGGSVSTLTIQRTQQEDSAVYLCASSPDRVREQYFGPGTRLTVT.

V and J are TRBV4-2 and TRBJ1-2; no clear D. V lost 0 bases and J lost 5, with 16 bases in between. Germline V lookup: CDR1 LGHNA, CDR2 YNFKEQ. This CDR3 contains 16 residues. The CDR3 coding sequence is TGTGCCAGCAGCCAAGAAACCTCGGCGGGTTATTATGGCTACACCTTC. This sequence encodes CASSQETSAGYYGYTF.